The rows below give T cell receptor beta chains drawn from one sample of a study of cytomegalovirus exposure and HLA in healthy donors. Assay: immunoSEQ multiplex PCR; the TCRdb copy retains only in-frame clones and omits some. The sample records approximately 160,000 clones, about four fifths being singletons. Sequencing was performed on PBMCs. These receptors originate from a girl aged 10-17 years in good health and CMV-seropositive. The CDR3 runs from the conserved cysteine through the conserved F or W. D genes are given only for firm matches. Clone size is given for some rows only: seen once, a few or many times, or a class if the clone is expanded.

j_gene: TRBJ2-7
abundance: -
v_gene: TRBV7-6
d_gene: TRBD1
CDR3aa: CASSPGQGDEQYF
CDR3nt: TGTGCCAGCAGCCCGGGACAGGGGGACGAGCAGTACTTC

j_gene: TRBJ2-7
abundance: -
v_gene: TRBV4-3
d_gene: -
CDR3aa: CASSLGPRDSYEQYF
CDR3nt: TGCGCCAGCAGCCTTGGACCGCGGGACTCCTACGAGCAGTACTTC

j_gene: TRBJ2-7
abundance: once
v_gene: TRBV27
d_gene: -
CDR3aa: CASSLGVSGRTYEQYF
CDR3nt: TGTGCCAGCAGTTTGGGTGTCAGTGGGAGAACCTACGAGCAGTACTTC

j_gene: TRBJ2-7
abundance: -
v_gene: TRBV4-1
d_gene: TRBD2
CDR3aa: CASSPGLPSSSMYF
CDR3nt: TGCGCCAGCAGCCCGGGACTACCGTCCTCGAGCATGTACTTC

j_gene: TRBJ2-1
abundance: -
v_gene: TRBV5-3
d_gene: TRBD2
CDR3aa: CARSLDGLANNEQFF
CDR3nt: TGTGCCAGAAGCTTGGATGGACTAGCGAACAATGAGCAGTTCTTC

j_gene: TRBJ2-3
abundance: -
v_gene: TRBV6-1
d_gene: TRBD2
CDR3aa: CASSVNPSGADTQYF
CDR3nt: TGTGCCAGCAGTGTTAACCCTAGCGGGGCAGATACGCAGTATTTT

j_gene: TRBJ2-7
abundance: once
v_gene: TRBV6-7
d_gene: TRBD2
CDR3aa: CASSYSTSGSYEQYF
CDR3nt: TGTGCCAGCAGTTACTCGACTAGCGGGAGCTACGAGCAGTACTTC

j_gene: TRBJ2-1
abundance: -
v_gene: TRBV28
d_gene: TRBD2
CDR3aa: CASSSHTGLAGFNEQFF
CDR3nt: TGTGCCAGCAGTTCCCATACTGGACTAGCGGGGTTTAATGAGCAGTTCTTC

j_gene: TRBJ2-5
abundance: -
v_gene: TRBV6-1
d_gene: TRBD1
CDR3aa: CASSERTGGAETQYF
CDR3nt: TGTGCCAGCAGTGAACGGACAGGGGGCGCGGAGACCCAGTACTTC

j_gene: TRBJ1-5
abundance: -
v_gene: TRBV2
d_gene: -
CDR3aa: CASSVWGGNQPQHF
CDR3nt: TGTGCCAGCAGTGTATGGGGGGGGAATCAGCCCCAGCATTTT

j_gene: TRBJ2-5
abundance: -
v_gene: TRBV6-5
d_gene: -
CDR3aa: CASSYLGGETQYF
CDR3nt: TGTGCCAGCAGTTACCTTGGGGGCGAGACCCAGTACTTC

j_gene: TRBJ2-1
abundance: once
v_gene: TRBV5-1
d_gene: -
CDR3aa: CASAGSAYNEQFF
CDR3nt: TGCGCCAGCGCCGGGAGCGCGTACAATGAGCAGTTCTTC

j_gene: TRBJ1-1
abundance: -
v_gene: TRBV11-3
d_gene: -
CDR3aa: CASSLVASPSTEAFF
CDR3nt: TGTGCCAGCAGCTTAGTCGCCAGTCCCAGCACTGAAGCTTTCTTT

j_gene: TRBJ2-5
abundance: -
v_gene: TRBV10-3
d_gene: TRBD2
CDR3aa: CAISEASGNQETQYF
CDR3nt: TGTGCCATCAGTGAGGCTAGCGGGAACCAAGAGACCCAGTACTTC

j_gene: TRBJ1-1
abundance: -
v_gene: TRBV28
d_gene: TRBD1
CDR3aa: CATTTGGDTEAFF
CDR3nt: TGTGCCACCACGACAGGGGGCGACACTGAAGCTTTCTTT

j_gene: TRBJ2-6
abundance: -
v_gene: TRBV28
d_gene: -
CDR3aa: CASSQTSSGANVLTF
CDR3nt: TGTGCCAGCAGCCAAACATCCTCTGGGGCCAACGTCCTGACTTTC

j_gene: TRBJ2-1
abundance: -
v_gene: TRBV9
d_gene: -
CDR3aa: CASSVESGQVGGEQFF
CDR3nt: TGTGCCAGCAGCGTAGAGTCAGGGCAAGTAGGTGGTGAGCAGTTCTTC

j_gene: TRBJ2-5
abundance: few
v_gene: TRBV4-3
d_gene: -
CDR3aa: CASSQEAAETQYF
CDR3nt: TGCGCCAGCAGCCAAGAGGCGGCGGAGACCCAGTACTTC

j_gene: TRBJ2-5
abundance: -
v_gene: TRBV6-6
d_gene: -
CDR3aa: CASSTSTVGLETQYF
CDR3nt: TGTGCCAGCAGTACTAGCACTGTTGGTCTTGAGACCCAGTACTTC

j_gene: TRBJ1-2
abundance: -
v_gene: TRBV23-1
d_gene: TRBD1
CDR3aa: CASSQYKQGRNYGYTF
CDR3nt: TGCGCCAGCAGTCAATACAAACAGGGGAGAAACTATGGCTACACCTTC

j_gene: TRBJ2-1
abundance: -
v_gene: TRBV28
d_gene: -
CDR3aa: CASSSGQPNEQFF
CDR3nt: TGTGCCAGCAGCTCCGGACAGCCTAATGAGCAGTTCTTC

j_gene: TRBJ2-1
abundance: -
v_gene: TRBV10-2
d_gene: TRBD1
CDR3aa: CASSWTGVYNEQFF
CDR3nt: TGCGCCAGCAGTTGGACAGGCGTTTACAATGAGCAGTTCTTC

j_gene: TRBJ2-3
abundance: -
v_gene: TRBV21-1
d_gene: -
CDR3aa: CASSNSWDSRTDTQYF
CDR3nt: TGTGCCAGCAGCAATTCTTGGGACAGTCGCACAGATACGCAGTATTTT

j_gene: TRBJ2-2
abundance: -
v_gene: TRBV10-3
d_gene: TRBD1
CDR3aa: CAISESRQGRYTGELFF
CDR3nt: TGTGCCATCAGTGAGTCGAGACAGGGACGGTACACCGGGGAGCTGTTTTTT

j_gene: TRBJ2-2
abundance: -
v_gene: TRBV11-3
d_gene: TRBD2
CDR3aa: CASSSRTSGAVNTGELFF
CDR3nt: TGTGCCAGCAGCTCCCGGACTAGCGGGGCCGTGAACACCGGGGAGCTGTTTTTT

j_gene: TRBJ2-7
abundance: -
v_gene: TRBV7-6
d_gene: TRBD1
CDR3aa: CASSLDRGGEQYF
CDR3nt: TGTGCCAGCAGCTTGGACAGGGGGGGCGAGCAGTACTTC

j_gene: TRBJ2-3
abundance: -
v_gene: TRBV6-5
d_gene: TRBD2
CDR3aa: CASGSGGAGDTQYF
CDR3nt: TGTGCCAGCGGAAGCGGGGGAGCGGGAGATACGCAGTATTTT

j_gene: TRBJ1-2
abundance: -
v_gene: TRBV19
d_gene: -
CDR3aa: CASREGGYTF
CDR3nt: TGTGCCAGTCGCGAAGGCGGATACACCTTC